Sequencing of this T cell receptor (beta chain) was carried out in a study of radiotherapy plus CTLA-4 blockade in lung cancer. Study summary: Objective responses were observed in 15% to 20% of patients, and disease control was achieved by over 30%.

Germline V gene data show CDR1 as SGHTA and CDR2 as FQGTGA. The J segment lost 6 bases and the V segment lost 5 bases, leaving 13 bases of the junction unmatched. The CDR3 contains 16 residues. Using immunoSEQ multiplex PCR, the repertoire was profiled, and TCRdb retains in-frame clones only, with some absent. The sample contains around 80,000 clones, under 85% of which appear only once. Sequences were derived from peripheral blood, sampled from a patient treated with radiotherapy plus ipilimumab. The J gene is TRBJ2-3, the V gene TRBV7-3, with 8 bases that match TRBD2. The TCR was taken from a human donor with non-small cell lung cancer who had stable disease on radiotherapy plus ipilimumab. CDR3 protein: CASSLEGAGGLDTQYF. The CDR3 DNA sequence: TGTGCCAGCAGCCTGGAAGGGGCGGGGGGCCTCGATACGCAGTATTTT.